The 30 T cell receptor beta chains in this list originate from one sample, sequenced in a study of blood T cell repertoires in COVID-19. Method: immunoSEQ multiplex PCR; TCRdb's copy keeps in-frame clones and lacks some. Of about 200,000 clones listed, approximately 90% were seen once; the top ten hold 0.7% to 0.85%. Sequencing was carried out using peripheral blood. The source is a man in his fifties or sixties with COVID-19, enrolled during active disease.

The rearrangement links TRBV3-1 (or the pseudogene TRBV3-2) to TRBJ2-1, with 8 nucleotides matching TRBD1. Trimming removed 4 bases from V and 9 bases from J; junction bases left unmatched: 11. This CDR3 comprises 15 residues. Germline CDR1 LGHDT, CDR2 YNNKEL (reference sequence). The CDR3 sequence: CASSLGAGGEGEQFF. The CDR3, as DNA: TGTGCCAGCAGCCTTGGTGCAGGGGGCGAGGGTGAGCAGTTCTTC.

The chain uses TRBV7-9 and TRBJ1-1, with D unresolved. The ends were cut back, 5 bases at V and 11 bases at J, with 18 bases in the middle. This CDR3 has 13 amino acids. Germline CDR1 is SEHNR and CDR2 is FQNEAQ (reference sequence). CDR3 protein: CASSPSGSRGAFF. The DNA for the CDR3 is TGTGCCAGCAGCCCTAGCGGTTCCCGAGGGGCTTTCTTT.

The genes are TRBV5-4 and TRBJ1-1; tentative D call: TRBD1 (6 bases). This CDR3 spans 14 amino acids. Germline lookup yields CDR1 SGHNT and CDR2 YYREEE (reference sequence). The V end was cut by 3 bases, the J end by 3 bases, with 12 bases between. This CDR3 reads CASSSQKGDTEAFF. CDR3 sequence (DNA): TGTGCCAGCAGCTCCCAGAAGGGGGACACTGAAGCTTTCTTT.

The gene calls are TRBV5-5 and TRBJ2-1; 11 nucleotides align to TRBD2. Looked up from germline, CDR1 is SGHKS and CDR2 is YYEKEE (reference sequence). The CDR3 extends over 16 amino acids. With 1 base clipped from V and 7 bases from J, the junction kept 7 bases outside the gene matches. For the CDR3, the DNA is TGTGCCAGCAGCTTGCGGCTAGCGGGGGGTCTGAATGAGCAGTTCTTC. It yields the protein CASSLRLAGGLNEQFF.

The CDR3 reads CASSPSATSGARYEQFF. The DNA of the CDR3 is TGCGCCAGCAGCCCCTCGGCCACTAGCGGGGCCCGTTATGAGCAGTTCTTC. The chain combines TRBV4-1 with TRBJ2-1; the match to TRBD2 covers 10 bases. Germline values: CDR1 MGHRA, CDR2 YSYEKL. J was trimmed by 8 bases and V by 4 bases; bases with no gene match: 14. CDR3 size: 17 residues.

This chain connects TRBV9 to TRBJ2-3; 10 bases are a match to TRBD1. The CDR3 is made up of 15 amino acids. J gave up 11 bases and V 4 bases, and 13 bases lay outside the gene matches. Germline CDR1 and CDR2: SGDLS and YYNGEE. In DNA form, the CDR3 reads TGTGCCAGCAGCCCAGAGGGACAGGGGATGAGGGTGCAGTATTTT. Encoded protein: CASSPEGQGMRVQYF.

The chain uses TRBV18 and TRBJ2-1, with D tentatively TRBD1 (5 bases). V lost 6 bases and J 4 bases, leaving 16 bases between the germline ends. The CDR3 loop spans 15 amino acids. Germline-derived CDR1 and CDR2 are KGHSH and LQKENI. CDR3 nucleotide sequence: TGTGCCAGCTCGCCTTCGACAGATACATACAATGAGCAGTTCTTC. This translates into CASSPSTDTYNEQFF.

A single count supports this clone. The V call is TRBV2, the J call TRBJ1-5, with 8 bases lining up with TRBD1. The germline V gene has CDR1 SNHLY and CDR2 FYNNEI. This CDR3 is 15 amino acids long. The trim removed 1 base at V and 6 bases at J, leaving 5 bases unmatched. CDR3: CASSEGTGGSQPQHF. Written as DNA, the CDR3 is TGTGCCAGCAGTGAAGGTACAGGGGGAAGTCAGCCCCAGCATTTT. The complete variable domain, with remaining parts taken from reference TRBV2 and TRBJ1-5, reads EPEVTQTPSHQVTQMGQEVILRCVPISNHLYFYWYRQILGQKVEFLVSFYNNEISEKSEIFDDQFSVERPDGSNFTLKIRSTKLEDSAMYFCASSEGTGGSQPQHFGDGTRLSIL.

The rearrangement uses TRBV6-6 and TRBJ1-3, with 8 bases that match TRBD1. CDR3 length equals 14 residues. Germline CDR1 is MNHNY and CDR2 is SVGAGI (reference sequence). Trimming cost V 7 bases and J 0 bases; bases outside gene matches: 2. The CDR3 reads CASTGTGSGNTIYF. The CDR3 region has the DNA TGTGCCAGCACCGGGACAGGCTCTGGAAACACCATATATTTT.

This clone was found a few times. CDR3 DNA: TGCGCCAGCAGCCAAGACGGTGGGGCCTTTTCTGGAAACACCATATATTTT. Amino acids: CASSQDGGAFSGNTIYF. The chain is built from TRBV4-1 and TRBJ1-3, with D perhaps TRBD1 (5 bases). Trimming removed 0 bases from V and 1 base from J, with 13 bases in between. Germline CDR1 and CDR2: MGHRA and YSYEKL. The CDR3 contains 17 residues.

The chain couples TRBV11-2 to TRBJ1-4; 9 bases fit TRBD1. J gave up 7 bases and V 5 bases, and 8 bases lay outside the gene matches. Germline CDR1 and CDR2: SGHAT and FQNNGV. The CDR3 spans 15 residues. In nucleotides, the CDR3 is TGTGCCAGCAGCATCTACAGGGGGCGCGCTGAAAAACTGTTTTTT. Translating gives CASSIYRGRAEKLFF. The whole variable domain, filled in from reference TRBV11-2 and TRBJ1-4, reads EAGVAQSPRYKIIEKRQSVAFWCNPISGHATLYWYQQILGQGPKLLIQFQNNGVVDDSQLPKDRFSAERLKGVDSTLKIQPAKLEDSAVYLCASSIYRGRAEKLFFGSGTQLSVL.

The chain combines TRBV5-8 with TRBJ1-2; D is unclear. Trimming took 1 base from V and 8 from J, leaving 12 bases between them. This CDR3 contains 13 residues. The germline gives CDR1 SGHTS, CDR2 YDEGEE. CDR3 sequence (DNA): TGTGCCAGCAGCTTGAGGAGCTATGGGGGCTACACCTTC. This encodes CASSLRSYGGYTF.

The chain couples TRBV5-4 to TRBJ1-1, with D possibly matching TRBD1 (6 bases). The germline CDR1 and CDR2 sequences are SGHNT and YYREEE (reference sequence). CDR3 length: 15 residues. Trimming removed 5 bases at V and 3 bases at J, with 17 bases between. The CDR3 nucleotides are TGTGCCAGCAGTCCAGGGAAATCAGGGGACACTGAAGCTTTCTTT. Residues: CASSPGKSGDTEAFF.

The CDR3 spells CASSPPSTDTQYF. CDR3 in DNA: TGCGCCAGCAGCCCCCCCTCGACAGATACGCAGTATTTT. The chain links TRBV5-1 to TRBJ2-3; no reliable D call. Trimming cost V 4 bases and J 3 bases, with 9 bases left between them. CDR1 and CDR2 (germline): SGHRS, YFSETQ. The CDR3 is 13 residues long.

V is TRBV20-1 and J is TRBJ1-1; D possibly corresponds to TRBD1 (6 bases). The V gene lost 8 bases and the J gene lost 3 bases, with 19 bases spanning the gap. This CDR3 spans 14 amino acids. Germline loops: CDR1 DFQATT, CDR2 SNEGSKA (reference sequence). CDR3: CSSTEEAGDTEAFF. The DNA of the CDR3 is TGCAGTTCTACTGAAGAGGCAGGGGACACTGAAGCTTTCTTT.

The V call is TRBV9, the J call TRBJ1-2; 11 bases align to TRBD1. This CDR3 comprises 17 residues. The V segment lost 4 bases and the J segment 4 bases; nucleotides outside the gene matches: 12. The germline V gene has CDR1 SGDLS and CDR2 YYNGEE. CDR3 DNA sequence: TGTGCCAGCAGCTCCTCCCGGACAGGGGGCGCGGGCTATGGCTACACCTTC. Amino acid sequence: CASSSSRTGGAGYGYTF.

The rearrangement uses TRBV28 and TRBJ1-5; a weak D match, TRBD1 (5 bases). The V gene's germline CDR1 is MDHEN and CDR2 SYDVKM. The CDR3 spans 15 residues. V was pared by 6 bases and J by 8 bases, with 20 bases between. DNA of the CDR3: TGTGCCAGCAGCTTCGGGTGGGGCCGAGGTGAGCCCCAGCATTTT. The encoded protein is CASSFGWGRGEPQHF. The full variable domain, rest sourced from reference TRBV28 and TRBJ1-5, is DVKVTQSSRYLVKRTGEKVFLECVQDMDHENMFWYRQDPGLGLRLIYFSYDVKMKEKGDIPEGYSVSREKKERFSLILESASTNQTSMYLCASSFGWGRGEPQHFGDGTRLSIL.

The CDR3 DNA reads as TGTGCCAGCAGTCCCGGGACTAGCGGGGGAAACACCGGGGAGCTGTTTTTT. This translates into CASSPGTSGGNTGELFF. This chain uses TRBV6-6 with TRBJ2-2; 14 bases align to TRBD2. In germline, CDR1 is MNHNY, CDR2 SVGAGI (reference sequence). J was trimmed by 2 bases and V by 5 bases; bases with no gene match: 4. This CDR3 has 17 amino acids.

The gene calls are TRBV3-1 (or the pseudogene TRBV3-2) and TRBJ1-1; D remains ambiguous. The CDR3 is 14 amino acids. Germline lookup yields CDR1 LGHDT and CDR2 YNNKEL (reference sequence). Deletions cut 4 bases from V and 3 bases from J, with 12 bases between. CDR3 bases: TGTGCCAGCAGCCCGGCAGCCGGGGACACTGAAGCTTTCTTT. Its translation: CASSPAAGDTEAFF.

V is TRBV9 and J is TRBJ2-1, with a possible D match to TRBD1 (6 bases). CDR3 length: 15 amino acids. V was trimmed by 0 bases and J by 7 bases, leaving 14 bases between them. The V gene's germline CDR1 is SGDLS and CDR2 YYNGEE. The DNA of the CDR3 is TGTGCCAGCAGCGTAGAGCAGGGGATGGGGAATGAGCAGTTCTTC. Translated: CASSVEQGMGNEQFF.

The chain couples TRBV7-9 to TRBJ1-6; 8 positions match TRBD1. CDR1 is SEHNR and CDR2 is FQNEAQ in the germline V gene (reference sequence). The CDR3 sequence is 14 residues long. After removal of 8 bases from V and 5 bases from J, the junction contained 5 bases not matched to a gene. CDR3 protein: CASQLTGDNSPLHF. In DNA form, the CDR3 reads TGTGCCAGCCAATTGACAGGGGATAATTCACCCCTCCACTTT.

The rearrangement joins TRBV5-4 to TRBJ2-1; D perhaps matches TRBD1 (5 bases). This CDR3 spans 13 amino acids. Germline V gene data show CDR1 as SGHNT and CDR2 as YYREEE (reference sequence). The germline V and J ends were trimmed by 4 bases and 7 bases, with 12 bases remaining between them. The CDR3 protein is CASSPDIRNEQFF. CDR3 nucleotide sequence: TGTGCCAGCAGCCCGGACATCAGGAATGAGCAGTTCTTC.

The chain links TRBV14 to TRBJ2-1; 7 positions agree with TRBD1. Germline CDR1 is SGHDN and CDR2 is FVKESK. Trimming removed 3 bases from V and 8 bases from J; junction bases left unmatched: 13. CDR3 length equals 16 residues. The CDR3 loop reads CASSHRGRGRFDEQFF. In DNA form, the CDR3 reads TGTGCCAGCAGCCACCGCGGAAGGGGGCGATTCGATGAGCAGTTCTTC.

This clone was detected only once. The chain has TRBV7-2 and TRBJ1-1, with D perhaps TRBD1 (5 bases). Trimming removed 1 base at V and 8 bases at J, with 8 bases between. Germline lookup yields CDR1 SGHTA and CDR2 FQGNSA. The CDR3 sequence is 12 residues long. The CDR3 loop reads CASSLEGIEAFF. The DNA for the CDR3 is TGTGCCAGCAGCTTAGAGGGGATCGAAGCTTTCTTT.

This clone came up once. This chain links TRBV19 with TRBJ1-5; the D is unclear. Germline CDR1 reads LNHDA; CDR2 reads SQIVND (reference sequence). This CDR3 has 14 amino acids. V was pared by 4 bases and J by 2 bases, with 9 bases between. In nucleotides, the CDR3 is TGTGCCAGTAGTAGTAGAGGCGGCAATCAGCCCCAGCATTTT. Its translation is CASSSRGGNQPQHF. The complete variable domain, with remaining parts taken from reference TRBV19 and TRBJ1-5, reads DGGITQSPKYLFRKEGQNVTLSCEQNLNHDAMYWYRQDPGQGLRLIYYSQIVNDFQKGDIAEGYSVSREKKESFPLTVTSAQKNPTAFYLCASSSRGGNQPQHFGDGTRLSIL.

V usage is TRBV5-1 and J usage is TRBJ2-1; 7 positions match TRBD2. In germline, CDR1 is SGHRS, CDR2 YFSETQ. There are 16 residues in the CDR3. The ends lost 6 bases at V and 0 bases at J; junction bases unmatched: 9. In DNA, the CDR3 is TGCGCCAGCAACGTTATAGCGGGTAGCTCCTACAATGAGCAGTTCTTC. It codes for CASNVIAGSSYNEQFF.

This clone was recorded only once. V usage is TRBV19 and J usage is TRBJ2-2; weak D call: TRBD1 (6 bases). CDR1 LNHDA and CDR2 SQIVND come from the germline V gene (reference sequence). The CDR3 spans 15 residues. The ends were cut back, 1 base at V and 3 bases at J, with 9 bases in the middle. DNA for the CDR3: TGTGCCAGTAGTATAGTTCCAGGGGACACCGGGGAGCTGTTTTTT. Its protein is CASSIVPGDTGELFF.

This clone was seen only once. The genes are TRBV6-2 or TRBV6-3 and TRBJ1-3; no firm D call. The CDR3 contains 19 residues. CDR1 is MNHEY and CDR2 is SVGEGT in the germline V gene. The V gene lost 2 bases and the J gene lost 0 bases, with 20 bases spanning the gap. CDR3 sequence (DNA): TGTGCCAGCAGTTACGTGGGCTATACAGTATCTGGCTCTGGAAACACCATATATTTT. Residues: CASSYVGYTVSGSGNTIYF.

This clone was counted a single time. The rearrangement uses TRBV5-4 and TRBJ1-2; D remains unclear. Trimming pared 7 bases from V and 6 bases from J, leaving 16 bases between. The length of the CDR3 is 13 residues. Germline CDR1 SGHNT, CDR2 YYREEE (reference sequence). The CDR3 is CASQEALRDGYTF. CDR3 DNA: TGTGCCAGCCAGGAGGCACTAAGGGATGGCTACACCTTC.

Regarding this clone: The sample holds other DNA sequences that translate to the same CDR3. The V call is TRBV3-1 (or the pseudogene TRBV3-2), the J call TRBJ1-2, with 7 bases fitting TRBD1. Germline CDR1 is LGHDT and CDR2 is YNNKEL (reference sequence). The ends lost 1 base at V and 7 bases at J; junction bases unmatched: 3. CDR3 length: 13 residues. The CDR3 DNA reads TGTGCCAGCAGCCAAGGACAGGGAGGTGGCTACACCTTC. Translation gives CASSQGQGGGYTF.